This T cell receptor beta chain was documented in a study of neurological immune-mediated disorders (dated by TCRdb to between 2018 and 2020). Regarding the complete study: Using UMI-based sequencing, the study compared peripheral blood TCR-beta repertoires from patients with HTLV-I-associated myelopathy (HAM/TSP), patients with multiple sclerosis, and healthy controls. The 90 to 120 TCR-beta libraries covered PBMC samples along with longitudinal samples, technical triplicates, and paired sorted CD4+ and CD8+ T-cell subsets. Of the approximately 66 subjects in the cohort, about 14 were HAM/TSP patients, roughly 34 were multiple sclerosis patients, and 20 were healthy controls.

From the cysteine up to the phenylalanine, the CDR3 has a length of 14 residues. Just CDR3 DNA is preserved here, 42 bases in frame from base 1. V drops 5 bases and J drops 2 bases, leaving 7 bases in between. The germline V gene gives CDR1 as MNHEY and CDR2 as SVGAGI. What the authors observed across the whole study: No identical CDR3 amino acid sequences were shared among expanded clones across subjects, suggesting private TCR-beta repertoires in all groups. TCR clonal expansion was highest in HAM/TSP patients and lowest in MS patients, with MS patients falling below even healthy controls.

For unsorted PBMC libraries, 2 million PBMCs were used after storage in RNAlater at -80 degrees C until RNA extraction. Peripheral blood was subjected to Ficoll-Hypaque density gradient centrifugation to isolate PBMCs, which were then cryopreserved in liquid nitrogen. This clonotype has at least ten counts. The clone's antigen remains unknown. Base qualities are not recorded, but no much larger clone differs from it by a single base. To synthesize cDNA, template-switch 5'RACE was performed with a primer carrying a 10-nucleotide random unique molecular identifier so that each TCR transcript was tagged. Over 180 million TCR-beta sequences, covering 15-18 subjects, were produced in each sequencing run. The RNeasy kit was used to extract total RNA. The KAPA Real-time Library Amplification kit was used to amplify TCR-beta VDJ regions with primers for the TCR constant region and the 5'RACE anchor. A first PCR added sample indexes and Illumina adaptors, and a second PCR then raised library yield. After Ampure bead purification, the TCR product of roughly 650 bp was size-selected on a 2% E-gel SizeSelection system. Before pooling, library quality was checked on a Bioanalyzer, concentration was measured with Qubit, and libraries were quantified with the Kapa Library Quantification kit. An Illumina HiSeq 2500 sequenced the libraries paired-end 2 x 150 bp. To increase sequence diversity, roughly 24-32% phiX was spiked into each library pool. As for the authors' bioinformatics: Quality-filtered reads were processed with the UMI-based MiGEC pipeline, and over 75% of raw TCR sequences were removed by the MiGEC pipeline during error correction. IMGT germline references were used for alignment of VDJ genes, and clonotypes were defined by a unique CDR3 amino acid sequence together with V-J genes. Clonal expansion, Shannon diversity, and CDR3 relatedness (CalcPairwiseDistances, ClusterSamples) were evaluated with VDJtools, and phylogenetic trees were built with CLCbio workbench. A clone was classed as expanded if it had 8 or more unique UMIs, a cutoff based on coefficient-of-variation modelling across technical triplicates. TCRdb trimmed public reads at Q25 via fastp, called clones via MiXCR and kept in-frame beta chains. Each CDR3 protein gets just one entry, which takes the most common genes and DNA from the rows behind it. These V and J calls are TCRdb output, not the study's own analysis. This sample has 50,000 to 70,000 distinct CDR3 sequences in its table, and 12% of those were observed once. The top ten hold roughly 10% of the sample.

Sequencing was carried out using PBMCs. This receptor chain uses TRBV6-5 and TRBJ1-6; no D gene can be assigned with confidence. The TCR originated in a woman aged 55-70 years with HTLV-1-associated myelopathy (HAM/TSP). This receptor carries the CDR3 CASSDNAYNSPLHF. The base sequence is TGTGCCAGCAGTGACAACGCCTATAATTCACCCCTCCACTTT.